This T cell receptor (beta chain) was recorded in a study of blood T cell repertoires in COVID-19. The overall study: COVID-19 samples collected from the United States, Italy and Spain covered acute and convalescent phases.

Seattle patient enrollment occurred during active infection, with longitudinal follow-up thereafter. Germline CDR1 SGHTA, CDR2 FQGNSA. With 5 bases clipped from V and 7 bases from J, the junction kept 8 bases outside the gene matches. This CDR3 region has 15 residues. The protocol was immunoSEQ multiplex PCR, while the TCRdb copy is restricted to in-frame clones and leaves out a portion. This sample has over 90,000 clones; roughly 76% occur once, and the top ten carry around 5%. This TCR came from an older man with COVID-19, enrolled during active disease. Sequencing was carried out using peripheral blood. The rearrangement uses TRBV7-2 and TRBJ1-6, with TRBD1 identical over 7 bases. The CDR3 loop is CASSNEGAENSPLHF. CDR3 sequence (DNA): TGTGCCAGCAGCAACGAGGGGGCTGAGAATTCACCCCTCCACTTT. Complete variable domain (other parts from reference TRBV7-2 and TRBJ1-6): GAGVSQSPSNKVTEKGKDVELRCDPISGHTALYWYRQSLGQGLEFLIYFQGNSAPDKSGLPSDRFSAERTGGSVSTLTIQRTQQEDSAVYLCASSNEGAENSPLHFGNGTRLTVT.